A single count supports the clone carrying this T cell receptor beta chain. Its specificity is not known. This CDR3 is 14 amino acids long. Germline V CDR1 and CDR2: ENHRY, SYGVKD. V lost 4 bases and J lost 0, with 6 bases in between. Libraries were prepared by immunoSEQ multiplex PCR; TCRdb keeps only in-frame clonotypes and omits some of them. Of about 140,000 clones listed, 80% to 90% are singletons. The entry originates in a study of T cell responses to AZD1222 COVID-19 vaccine. Study-wide findings and caveats: Repertoire sampling occurred only after the peak T cell response. Along spike, vaccine-associated CD4 TCRs were found throughout, with dominance at 160-218 and 743-854. Seropositive AZD1222 recipients at baseline numbered only five or six.

The rearrangement links TRBV10-3 to TRBJ2-2; D is unclear. The sequences come from peripheral blood, collected on day 0 of AZD1222 vaccination. The TCR comes from an adult in good health. The CDR3 DNA is TGTGCCATCAGTGCGGCTGCGAACACCGGGGAGCTGTTTTTT. Encoded protein: CAISAAANTGELFF.